The present T cell receptor beta chain was sequenced within a study of blood T cells in healthy people across ages. Study findings and constraints: With donor CMV status unknown, expanded clonotype changes were possibly confounded.

About this clonotype itself: The target antigen is unknown.

The germline V and J ends were trimmed by 2 bases and 5 bases, with 12 bases remaining between them. This CDR3 is 14 amino acids long. CDR1 SGDLS and CDR2 YYNGEE come from the germline V gene. A second PCR of about 7 to 11 cycles used a sample-barcoded 5' primer and a J-beta primer mix. Every cDNA was tagged by a template-switch adaptor with 12 random nucleotides. Every sample produced at least 2.5 million CDR3-containing paired-end reads. TCRdb reanalysed the 5' RACE reads using MiXCR and keeps one entry per CDR3 protein. Of about 760,000 distinct CDR3 sequences listed, 56% are singletons. Sequencing was performed on blood. The chain employs TRBV9 and TRBJ2-3, with D possibly being TRBD2 (5 bases). The TCR comes from a man in his forties or fifties in good health. The CDR3 spells CASSVGLAGDTQYF. CDR3 in DNA: TGTGCCAGCAGCGTGGGCCTAGCAGGAGATACGCAGTATTTT. Complete variable domain (other parts from reference TRBV9 and TRBJ2-3): DSGVTQTPKHLITATGQRVTLRCSPRSGDLSVYWYQQSLDQGLQFLIQYYNGEERAKGNILERFSAQQFPDLHSELNLSSLELGDSALYFCASSVGLAGDTQYFGPGTRLTVL.